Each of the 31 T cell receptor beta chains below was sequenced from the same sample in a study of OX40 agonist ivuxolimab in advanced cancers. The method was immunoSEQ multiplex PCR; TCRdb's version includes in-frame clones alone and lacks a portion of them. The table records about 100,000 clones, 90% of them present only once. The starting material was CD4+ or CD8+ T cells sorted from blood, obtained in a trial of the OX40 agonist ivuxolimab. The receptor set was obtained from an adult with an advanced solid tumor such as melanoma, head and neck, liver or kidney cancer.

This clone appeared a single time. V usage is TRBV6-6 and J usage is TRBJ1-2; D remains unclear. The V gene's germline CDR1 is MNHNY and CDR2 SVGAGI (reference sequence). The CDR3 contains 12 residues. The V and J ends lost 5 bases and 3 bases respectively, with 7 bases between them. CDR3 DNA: TGTGCCAGCAGTCCGGTCGACTATGGCTACACCTTC. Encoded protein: CASSPVDYGYTF.

The CDR3 is CASSDNGRGYEQYF. In DNA form, the CDR3 reads TGCGCCAGCAGTGACAACGGGAGAGGCTACGAGCAGTACTTC. The J gene is TRBJ2-7, the V gene TRBV10-1; tentatively, D is TRBD2 (6 bases). Trimming cost V 3 bases and J 3 bases, with 12 bases left between them. This CDR3 contains 14 residues. Germline CDR1 reads WNHNN; CDR2 reads SYGVQD (reference sequence).

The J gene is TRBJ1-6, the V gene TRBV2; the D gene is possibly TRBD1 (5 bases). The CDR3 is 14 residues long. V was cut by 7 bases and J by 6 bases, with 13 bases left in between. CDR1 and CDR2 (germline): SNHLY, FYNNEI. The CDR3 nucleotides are TGTGCCAGCAAACAAGGGGTCGGTAATTCACCCCTCCACTTT. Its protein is CASKQGVGNSPLHF.

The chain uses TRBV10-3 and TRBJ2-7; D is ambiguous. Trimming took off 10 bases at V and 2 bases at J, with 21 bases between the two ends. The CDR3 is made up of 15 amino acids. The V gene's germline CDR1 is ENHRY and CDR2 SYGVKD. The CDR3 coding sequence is TGTGCCACCGAGCGCGCCCAATCGGTGGCCTACGAGCAGTACTTC. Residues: CATERAQSVAYEQYF.

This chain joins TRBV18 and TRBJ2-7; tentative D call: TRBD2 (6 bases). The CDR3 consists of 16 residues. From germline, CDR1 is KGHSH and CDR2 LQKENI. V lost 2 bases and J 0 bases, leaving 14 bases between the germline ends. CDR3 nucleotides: TGTGCCAGCTCACCATTGGGGGGAGGCGGCTCCTACGAGCAGTACTTC. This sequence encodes CASSPLGGGGSYEQYF. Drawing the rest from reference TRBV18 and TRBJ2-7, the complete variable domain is NAGVMQNPRHLVRRRGQEARLRCSPMKGHSHVYWYRQLPEEGLKFMVYLQKENIIDESGMPKERFSAEFPKEGPSILRIQQVVRGDSAAYFCASSPLGGGGSYEQYFGPGTRLTVT.

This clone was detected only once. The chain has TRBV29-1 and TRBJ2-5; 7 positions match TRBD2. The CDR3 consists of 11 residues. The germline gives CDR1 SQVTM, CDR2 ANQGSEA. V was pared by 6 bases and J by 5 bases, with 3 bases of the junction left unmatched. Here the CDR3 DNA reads TGCAGCGTAATGCGGGGGGAGACCCAGTACTTC. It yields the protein CSVMRGETQYF.

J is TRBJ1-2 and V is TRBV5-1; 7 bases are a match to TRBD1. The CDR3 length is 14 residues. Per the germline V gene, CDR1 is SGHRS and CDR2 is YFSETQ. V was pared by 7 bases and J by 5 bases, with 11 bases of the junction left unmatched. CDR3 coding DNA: TGCGCCAGCTTCAGCCTCCGGGACAGTTATGGCTACACCTTC. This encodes CASFSLRDSYGYTF.

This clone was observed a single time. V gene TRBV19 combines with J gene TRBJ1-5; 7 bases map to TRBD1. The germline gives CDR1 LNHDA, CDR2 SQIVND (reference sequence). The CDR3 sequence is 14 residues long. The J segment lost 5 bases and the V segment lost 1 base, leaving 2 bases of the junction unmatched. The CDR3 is CASSIVTGDQPQHF. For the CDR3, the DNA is TGTGCCAGTAGTATAGTTACAGGGGATCAGCCCCAGCATTTT.

The CDR3 loop reads CASSIREDYEQYF. The DNA for the CDR3 is TGTGCCAGCAGTATCCGGGAAGACTACGAGCAGTACTTC. J is TRBJ2-7 and V is TRBV6-1; D possibly corresponds to TRBD2 (5 bases). This CDR3 is built from 13 residues. Between the trimmed V and J ends, which lost 5 bases and 3 bases, there was a span of 11 bases. Germline values: CDR1 MNHNS, CDR2 SASEGT.

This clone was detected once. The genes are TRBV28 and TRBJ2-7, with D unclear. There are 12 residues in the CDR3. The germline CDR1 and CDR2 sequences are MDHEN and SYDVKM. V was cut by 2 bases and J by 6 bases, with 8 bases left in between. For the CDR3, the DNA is TGTGCCAGCAGTTTAACAGTCCCCGAGCAGTACTTC. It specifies CASSLTVPEQYF.

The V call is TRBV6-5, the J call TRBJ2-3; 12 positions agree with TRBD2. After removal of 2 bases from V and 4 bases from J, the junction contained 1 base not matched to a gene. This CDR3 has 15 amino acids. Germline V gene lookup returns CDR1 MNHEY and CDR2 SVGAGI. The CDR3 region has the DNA TGTGCCAGCAGTTACGCTAGCGGGAGGGCAGATACGCAGTATTTT. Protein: CASSYASGRADTQYF.

In nucleotides, the CDR3 is TGTGCCAGCAGCTTTACGGCAGGGCGGGAGACCCAGTACTTC. Residues: CASSFTAGRETQYF. V and J are TRBV7-2 and TRBJ2-5; TRBD1 might be the D (5 bases). V gave up 3 bases and J gave up 5 bases, with 13 bases separating them. The CDR3 runs to 14 residues. Germline V lookup: CDR1 SGHTA, CDR2 FQGNSA.

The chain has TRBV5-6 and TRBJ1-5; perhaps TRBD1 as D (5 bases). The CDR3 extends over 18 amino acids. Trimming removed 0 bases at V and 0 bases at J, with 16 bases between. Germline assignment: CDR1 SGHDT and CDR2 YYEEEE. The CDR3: CASSLAGMRDHSNQPQHF. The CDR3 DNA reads TGTGCCAGCAGCTTGGCCGGGATGAGGGACCATAGCAATCAGCCCCAGCATTTT.

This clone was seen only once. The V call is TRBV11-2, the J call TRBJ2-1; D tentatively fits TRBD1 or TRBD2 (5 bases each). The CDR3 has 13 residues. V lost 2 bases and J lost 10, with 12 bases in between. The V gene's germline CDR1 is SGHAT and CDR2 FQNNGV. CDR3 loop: CASSLRGVGEQFF. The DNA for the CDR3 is TGTGCCAGCAGCTTAAGAGGGGTCGGCGAGCAGTTCTTC.

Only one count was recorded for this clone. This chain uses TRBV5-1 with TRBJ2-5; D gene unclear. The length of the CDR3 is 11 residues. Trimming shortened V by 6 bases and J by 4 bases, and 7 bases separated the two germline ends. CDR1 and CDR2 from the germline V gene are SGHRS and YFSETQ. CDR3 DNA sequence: TGCGCCAGCAATTTGGGAGAGACCCAGTACTTC. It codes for CASNLGETQYF.

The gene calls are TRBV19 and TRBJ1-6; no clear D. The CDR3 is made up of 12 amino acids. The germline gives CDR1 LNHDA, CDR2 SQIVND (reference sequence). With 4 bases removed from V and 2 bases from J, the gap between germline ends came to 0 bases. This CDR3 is CASSTYNSPLHF. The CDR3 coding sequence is TGTGCCAGTAGTACCTATAATTCACCCCTCCACTTT.

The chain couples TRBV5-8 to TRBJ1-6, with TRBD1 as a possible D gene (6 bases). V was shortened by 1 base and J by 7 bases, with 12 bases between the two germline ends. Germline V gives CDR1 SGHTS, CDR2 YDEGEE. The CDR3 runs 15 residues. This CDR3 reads CASSLIGTSNSPLHF. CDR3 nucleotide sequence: TGTGCCAGCAGCTTGATTGGGACATCGAATTCACCCCTCCACTTT.

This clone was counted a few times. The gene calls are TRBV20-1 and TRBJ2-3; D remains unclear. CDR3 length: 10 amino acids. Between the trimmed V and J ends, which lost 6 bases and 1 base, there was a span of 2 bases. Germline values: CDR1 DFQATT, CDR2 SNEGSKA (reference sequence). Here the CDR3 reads CSARTDTQYF. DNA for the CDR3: TGCAGTGCCCGCACAGATACGCAGTATTTT.

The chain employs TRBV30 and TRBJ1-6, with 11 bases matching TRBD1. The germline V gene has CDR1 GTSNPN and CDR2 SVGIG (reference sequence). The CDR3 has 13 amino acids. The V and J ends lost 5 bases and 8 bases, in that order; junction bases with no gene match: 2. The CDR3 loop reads CAWGQGAHSPLHF. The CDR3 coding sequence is TGTGCCTGGGGACAGGGGGCTCATTCACCCCTCCACTTT.

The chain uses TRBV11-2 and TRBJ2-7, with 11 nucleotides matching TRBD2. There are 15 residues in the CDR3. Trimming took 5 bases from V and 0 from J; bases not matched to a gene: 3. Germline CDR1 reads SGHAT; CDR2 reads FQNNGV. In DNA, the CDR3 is TGTGCCAGCAGCCGTCTAGCGGGGGGCTCCTACGAGCAGTACTTC. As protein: CASSRLAGGSYEQYF. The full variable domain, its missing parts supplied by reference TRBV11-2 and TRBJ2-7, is EAGVAQSPRYKIIEKRQSVAFWCNPISGHATLYWYQQILGQGPKLLIQFQNNGVVDDSQLPKDRFSAERLKGVDSTLKIQPAKLEDSAVYLCASSRLAGGSYEQYFGPGTRLTVT.

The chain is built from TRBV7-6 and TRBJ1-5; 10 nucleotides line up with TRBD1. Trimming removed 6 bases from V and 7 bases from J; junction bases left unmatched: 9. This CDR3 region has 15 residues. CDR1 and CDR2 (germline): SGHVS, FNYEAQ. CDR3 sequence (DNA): TGTGCCAGCAGTCCGCGACAGGGGGCCATCCAGCCCCAGCATTTT. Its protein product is CASSPRQGAIQPQHF.

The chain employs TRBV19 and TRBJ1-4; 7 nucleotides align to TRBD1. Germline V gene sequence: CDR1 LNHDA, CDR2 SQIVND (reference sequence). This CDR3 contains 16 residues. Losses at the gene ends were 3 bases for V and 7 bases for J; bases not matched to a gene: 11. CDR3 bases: TGTGCCAGTAGTATCCCCGACAGGGTGTACGGTGAAAAACTGTTTTTT. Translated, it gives CASSIPDRVYGEKLFF. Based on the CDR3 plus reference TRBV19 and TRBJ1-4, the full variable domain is DGGITQSPKYLFRKEGQNVTLSCEQNLNHDAMYWYRQDPGQGLRLIYYSQIVNDFQKGDIAEGYSVSREKKESFPLTVTSAQKNPTAFYLCASSIPDRVYGEKLFFGSGTQLSVL.

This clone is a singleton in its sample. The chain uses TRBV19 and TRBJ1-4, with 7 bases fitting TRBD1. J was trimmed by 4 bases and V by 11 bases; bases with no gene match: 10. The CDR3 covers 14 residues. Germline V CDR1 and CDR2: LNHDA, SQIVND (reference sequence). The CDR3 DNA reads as TGTGCCGGCCTCCGGGACAGCCTTAATGAAAAACTGTTTTTT. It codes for CAGLRDSLNEKLFF.

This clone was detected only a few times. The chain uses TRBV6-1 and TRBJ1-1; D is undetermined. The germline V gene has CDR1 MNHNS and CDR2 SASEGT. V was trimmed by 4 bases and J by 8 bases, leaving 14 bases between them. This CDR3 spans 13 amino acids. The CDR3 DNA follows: TGTGCCAGCAGTGTAAATGGAATCTCCGAAGCTTTCTTT. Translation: CASSVNGISEAFF.

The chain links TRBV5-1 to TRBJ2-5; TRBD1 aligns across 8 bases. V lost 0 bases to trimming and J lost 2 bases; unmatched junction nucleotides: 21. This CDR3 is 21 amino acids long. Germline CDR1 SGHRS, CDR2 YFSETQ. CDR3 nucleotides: TGCGCCAGCAGCTTGGTCGGGTCCAAAGGACAGGGAAGGCTTAGACAAGAGACCCAGTACTTC. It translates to CASSLVGSKGQGRLRQETQYF.

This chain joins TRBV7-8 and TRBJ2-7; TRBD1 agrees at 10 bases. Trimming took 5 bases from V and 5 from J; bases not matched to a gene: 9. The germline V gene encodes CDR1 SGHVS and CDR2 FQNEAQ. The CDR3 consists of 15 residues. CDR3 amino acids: CASSDWTGGLNEQYF. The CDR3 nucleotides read TGTGCCAGCAGCGACTGGACAGGGGGTTTGAACGAGCAGTACTTC.

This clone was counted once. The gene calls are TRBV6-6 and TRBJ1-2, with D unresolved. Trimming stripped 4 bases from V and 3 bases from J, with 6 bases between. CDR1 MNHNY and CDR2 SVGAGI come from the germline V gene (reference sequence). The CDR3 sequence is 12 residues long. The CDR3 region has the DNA TGTGCCAGCAGTTTCTCAGACTATGGCTACACCTTC. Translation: CASSFSDYGYTF.

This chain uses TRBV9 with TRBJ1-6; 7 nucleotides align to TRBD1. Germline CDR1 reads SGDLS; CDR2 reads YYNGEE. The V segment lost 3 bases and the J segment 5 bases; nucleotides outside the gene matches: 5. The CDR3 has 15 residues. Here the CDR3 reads CASSEQGLDNSPLHF. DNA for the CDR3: TGTGCCAGCAGCGAACAGGGGCTGGATAATTCACCCCTCCACTTT. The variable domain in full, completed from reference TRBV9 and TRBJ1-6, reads DSGVTQTPKHLITATGQRVTLRCSPRSGDLSVYWYQQSLDQGLQFLIQYYNGEERAKGNILERFSAQQFPDLHSELNLSSLELGDSALYFCASSEQGLDNSPLHFGNGTRLTVT.

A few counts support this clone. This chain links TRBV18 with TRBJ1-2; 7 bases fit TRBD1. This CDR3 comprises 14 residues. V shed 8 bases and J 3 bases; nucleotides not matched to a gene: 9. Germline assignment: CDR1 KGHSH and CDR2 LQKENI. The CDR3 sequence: CASTGQPMDYGYTF. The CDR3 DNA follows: TGTGCCAGCACGGGACAGCCCATGGACTATGGCTACACCTTC.

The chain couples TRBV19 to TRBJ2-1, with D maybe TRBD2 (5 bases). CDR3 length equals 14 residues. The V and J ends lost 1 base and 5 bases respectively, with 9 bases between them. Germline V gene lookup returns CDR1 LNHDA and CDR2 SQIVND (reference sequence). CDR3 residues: CASSIGLNHNEQFF. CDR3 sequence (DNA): TGTGCCAGTAGTATAGGACTAAACCACAATGAGCAGTTCTTC.

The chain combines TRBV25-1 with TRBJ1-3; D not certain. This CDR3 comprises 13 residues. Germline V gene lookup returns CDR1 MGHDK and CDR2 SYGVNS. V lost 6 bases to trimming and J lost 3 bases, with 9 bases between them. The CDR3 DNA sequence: TGTGCCAGCAGCGGCGGGAATGGAAACACCATATATTTT. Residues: CASSGGNGNTIYF.